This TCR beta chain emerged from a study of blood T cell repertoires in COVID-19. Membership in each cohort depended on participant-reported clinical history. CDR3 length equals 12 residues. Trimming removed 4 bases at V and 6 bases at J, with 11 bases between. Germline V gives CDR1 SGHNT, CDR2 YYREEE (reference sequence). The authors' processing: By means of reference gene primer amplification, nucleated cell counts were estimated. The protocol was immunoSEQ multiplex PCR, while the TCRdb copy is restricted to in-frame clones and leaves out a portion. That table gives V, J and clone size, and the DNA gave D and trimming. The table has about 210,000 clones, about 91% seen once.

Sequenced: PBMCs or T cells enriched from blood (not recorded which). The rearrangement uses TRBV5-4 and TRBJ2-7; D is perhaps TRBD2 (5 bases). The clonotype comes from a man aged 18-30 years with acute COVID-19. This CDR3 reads CASSPGEGEQYF. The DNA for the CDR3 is TGTGCCAGCAGCCCCGGAGAGGGCGAGCAGTACTTC.